This T cell receptor beta chain was documented in a study of cytomegalovirus exposure and HLA in healthy donors. Primers for the PCR totalled 60 Vbeta and 13 Jbeta. Original processing methods: Roughly 11 million shared chains were among some 75 million unique TCR beta chains counted in a later analysis. Clones were read by immunoSEQ multiplex PCR, and TCRdb kept only the in-frame ones, dropping some. V and J calls and clone size are copied from that table; D and trimming were computed from the DNA. The table includes about 180,000 clones, 65% to 85% detected once. This CDR3 has 13 amino acids. Germline loops: CDR1 KGHSY, CDR2 FQNENV. With V trimmed by 4 bases and J by 4 bases, 1 base remained unmatched.

The rearrangement uses TRBV16 and TRBJ1-1; TRBD1 matches at 9 bases. The clonotype was recovered from a girl between 5 and 17 years old in good health and CMV-seropositive. Sequenced: PBMCs. In DNA form, the CDR3 reads TGTGCCAGCAGCCCGGACAGGGGCACTGAAGCTTTCTTT. Translating it yields CASSPDRGTEAFF.